The TCR beta chain under discussion was sequenced for a study of post-analysis software for immune sequencing data (dated by TCRdb to about 2015). Broadly, across the study: Relapsing-remitting, secondary progressive and progressive-relapsing multiple sclerosis were recorded as disease courses, and subtype annotation was lacking for some patients. A subset of samples was prepared in parallel using single-end sample barcoding, then pooled and co-amplified after Illumina adapter ligation. The patient repertoires were compared against approximately eleven previously published healthy control repertoires obtained from donors aged about 6 to 28 years.

Library preparation used PCR. Sequenced using an Illumina HiSeq 2500. To reduce PCR and sequencing biases, unique molecular identifiers were incorporated into the TCR beta cDNA libraries. Some 500,000 cDNA molecules were obtained per 1 to 10 million input T cells, so each molecule approximated one T cell. The same protocol used for the earlier healthy control dataset was applied to prepare and sequence the patient libraries. Within a given batch, samples were prepared together, multiplexed and sequenced on the same HiSeq lane. The study's own analysis went as follows. Raw barcoded reads were processed with MIGEC, discarding single-read molecular identifier groups before consensus assembly and CDR3 extraction. VDJtools was used for post-analysis of the clonotype tables, and diversity was normalized by down-sampling every dataset to the size of the smallest sample. Repertoire overlap clustering matched CDR3 amino acid but not nucleotide sequences to correct batch-related cross-sample contamination. TCRdb passed the public sequencing reads through fastp at Q25 and MiXCR, retaining productive beta sequences. Here each entry gathers all rows of one CDR3 protein and keeps the most common genes and DNA. TCRdb's processing, not the authors', yielded these V and J calls. The sample contains 750,000 to 950,000 distinct CDR3 sequences, 53% of them found a single time. Under 6% of the sample comes from the top ten.

To demonstrate the VDJtools post-analysis software, the study profiled TCR beta repertoires from the peripheral blood of under 15 young patients with multiple sclerosis. Multiple sclerosis patients were children and adolescents aged roughly 6 to 17 years. Comments on this clonotype: The antigen it binds to is not known. Nothing much larger sits one base from this clone, and base qualities are not available.

The investigation overall reported the following: When samples were clustered directly using the F measure, samples prepared in the same batch co-clustered strongly, which prompted a batch-effect correction. The control group was slightly older than the multiple sclerosis patient group. Significantly higher frequencies in patients than in controls were found for about five TRBV segments, including TRBV5-6, TRBV5-1 and TRBV20-1. Compared with controls, multiple sclerosis patients had significantly lower normalized Chao1 diversity, a finding suggesting substantial peripheral T-cell clonal expansion.

Clipping removes 5 bases from V and 8 bases from J, with 5 as the unmatched junction base count. In the germline V gene (reference sequence), CDR1 corresponds to SEHNR and CDR2 to FQNEAQ. From its cysteine to its phenylalanine, the CDR3 spans 15 amino acids. Only the CDR3 part of the read is kept: 45 bases, read in frame from the first base. Specimen: blood. The chain is made from TRBV7-9 and TRBJ2-1, with 14 middle bases fitting TRBD2. This TCR derives from a girl aged 5-17 years with multiple sclerosis. CDR3 sequence: CASSPGLAGDYEQFF. The nucleotides read TGTGCCAGCAGCCCGGGACTAGCGGGAGATTATGAGCAGTTCTTC.